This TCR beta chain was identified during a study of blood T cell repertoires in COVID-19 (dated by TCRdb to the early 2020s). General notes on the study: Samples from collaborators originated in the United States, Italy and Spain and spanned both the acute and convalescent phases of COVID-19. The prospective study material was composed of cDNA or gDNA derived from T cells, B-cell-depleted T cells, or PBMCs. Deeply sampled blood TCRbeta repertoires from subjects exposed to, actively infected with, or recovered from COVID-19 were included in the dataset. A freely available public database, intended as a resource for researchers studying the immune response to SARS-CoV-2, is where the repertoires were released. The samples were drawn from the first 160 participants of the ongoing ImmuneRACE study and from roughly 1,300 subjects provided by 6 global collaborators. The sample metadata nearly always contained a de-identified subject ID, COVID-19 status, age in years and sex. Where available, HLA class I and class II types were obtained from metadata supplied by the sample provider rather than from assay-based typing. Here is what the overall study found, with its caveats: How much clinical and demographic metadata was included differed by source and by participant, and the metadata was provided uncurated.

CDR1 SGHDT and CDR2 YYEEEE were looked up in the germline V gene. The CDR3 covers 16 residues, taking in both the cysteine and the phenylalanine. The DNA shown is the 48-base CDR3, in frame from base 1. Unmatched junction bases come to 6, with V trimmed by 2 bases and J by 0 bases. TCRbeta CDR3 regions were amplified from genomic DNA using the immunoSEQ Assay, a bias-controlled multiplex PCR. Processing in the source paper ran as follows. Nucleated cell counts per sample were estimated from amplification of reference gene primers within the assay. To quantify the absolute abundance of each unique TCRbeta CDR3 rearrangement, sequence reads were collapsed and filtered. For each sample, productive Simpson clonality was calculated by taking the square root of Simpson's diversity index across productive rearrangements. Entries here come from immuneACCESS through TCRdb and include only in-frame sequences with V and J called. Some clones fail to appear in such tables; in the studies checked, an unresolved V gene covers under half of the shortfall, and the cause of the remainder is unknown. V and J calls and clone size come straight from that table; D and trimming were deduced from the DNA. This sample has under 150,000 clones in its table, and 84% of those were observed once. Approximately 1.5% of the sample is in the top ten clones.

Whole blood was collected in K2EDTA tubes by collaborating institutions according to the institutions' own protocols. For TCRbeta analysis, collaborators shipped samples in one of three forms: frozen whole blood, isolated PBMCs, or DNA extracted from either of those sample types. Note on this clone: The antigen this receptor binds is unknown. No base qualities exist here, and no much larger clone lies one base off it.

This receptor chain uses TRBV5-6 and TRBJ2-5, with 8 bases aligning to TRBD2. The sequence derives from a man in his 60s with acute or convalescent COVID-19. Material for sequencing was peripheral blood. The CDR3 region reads CASSFLRGVDQETQYF. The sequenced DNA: TGTGCCAGCAGCTTTCTGCGGGGGGTCGACCAAGAGACCCAGTACTTC.